This T cell receptor beta chain emerged from a study of identical twins. Each donor (without exception) was a healthy Caucasian. TCRdb processed the 5' RACE reads anew with MiXCR; each CDR3 protein has one entry. The repertoire consists of a few hundred thousand distinct CDR3 sequences, with approximately 24% occurring once and the leading ten covering about 3%. Germline lookup yields CDR1 ENHRY and CDR2 SYGVKD. The V gene end was trimmed by 10 bases and the J gene end by 5 bases; junction bases not matched to a gene: 6. The CDR3 covers 12 residues. The same sample was also studied in work on T cells expressing NK-cell markers. As reported in that work: Serological testing identified seven of the eight sequenced donors as HCMV-seropositive and one as seronegative.

The sequence was collected from a woman under 30 in good health. The rearrangement joins TRBV10-3 to TRBJ2-5; TRBD1 matches at 8 bases. Source material: CD4+ T cells sorted from blood. The CDR3 sequence is CATRTGRETQYF. DNA for the CDR3: TGTGCCACCCGGACAGGGAGGGAGACCCAGTACTTC.